The TCR beta chain described here comes from a study of cytotoxic CD8 clonotypes in ibrutinib-treated CLL. Whole-study results and caveats: Sustained-remission and progressing patients were not sampled at matched times.

The TCR beta libraries used around 2 micrograms of genomic DNA that came from cryopreserved PBMCs. Concerning this clone itself: Its antigen is as yet unknown.

Profiled with immunoSEQ multiplex PCR; TCRdb holds only in-frame clones, not every one. Altogether approximately 130,000 clones are present, roughly 84% being singletons, with the ten largest covering roughly 3.1%. V lost 1 base and J lost 3, with 10 bases in between. There are 15 residues in the CDR3. Germline loops: CDR1 SNHLY, CDR2 FYNNEI. The sequences come from PBMCs, collected after 24 months of ibrutinib treatment. This receptor was identified in a human donor with chronic lymphocytic leukemia. This rearrangement joins TRBV2 to TRBJ1-5; D is ambiguous. The DNA of the CDR3 is TGTGCCAGCAGTGAAGGACCAGCCGCCAATCAGCCCCAGCATTTT. Protein sequence: CASSEGPAANQPQHF.